The 25 T cell receptor beta chains listed next were all sequenced from one sample in a study of T cells expressing NK-cell markers. Reprocessing the 5' RACE reads, TCRdb reports a single entry for every CDR3 protein and omits DNA. The table counts about 380,000 distinct CDR3 sequences; about 5.2% lies in the top ten. The sequenced material came from blood T cells: a sorted CD56 or NKG2C T cell subset, CD4+ or CD8+ T cells, or bulk PBMC T cells (not recorded which). These receptors originate from a man aged 18-70 years in good health.

The rearrangement uses TRBV12-3 or TRBV12-4 and TRBJ2-5; TCRdb selects TRBD1, and the lack of DNA leaves this call unchecked. The CDR3 covers 13 residues. This CDR3 is CASGLRGSTTQYF.

This sequence joins TRBV6-4 and TRBJ2-3. The CDR3 spans 13 residues. In germline, CDR1 is MRHNA, CDR2 SNTAGT. This chain's CDR3 is CASSDTYTDTQYF.

The J gene is TRBJ2-5, the V gene TRBV28; the D call of TRBD2 rests on TCRdb alone, since no DNA is present to check it. The CDR3 extends over 18 amino acids. The germline gives CDR1 MDHEN, CDR2 SYDVKM. The CDR3 protein is CASSFWPLAGEKQETQYF.

The chain combines TRBV6-5 with TRBJ2-4; the TCRdb call, TRBD1, lacks DNA for checking. The CDR3 is made up of 16 amino acids. In germline, CDR1 is MNHEY, CDR2 SVGAGI. CDR3 residues: CASTSAGTGQKNIQYF.

The chain couples TRBV27 to TRBJ2-7. The CDR3 loop spans 14 amino acids. CDR1 is MNHEY, CDR2 SMNVEV, per germline (reference sequence). CDR3 protein: CASRTQTGPYEQYF.

The chain is built from TRBV12-3 or TRBV12-4 and TRBJ2-3; lacking DNA, the TRBD1 call made by TCRdb goes unchecked. This CDR3 contains 16 residues. The CDR3 is CASSRQGQRGTDTQYF.

The chain uses TRBV7-9 and TRBJ2-7; as DNA is missing, the TRBD1 call by TCRdb cannot be tested. Germline V gene lookup returns CDR1 SEHNR and CDR2 FQNEAQ (reference sequence). The CDR3 contains 14 residues. The chain's CDR3 is CASSSLSGQYEQYF.

The chain combines TRBV28 with TRBJ2-2; the D call from TCRdb, TRBD1, cannot be confirmed without DNA. The CDR3 extends over 15 amino acids. Germline V gene data show CDR1 as MDHEN and CDR2 as SYDVKM. CDR3 sequence reads: CASSHRGSGTGELFF. The entire variable domain, with the rest obtained from reference TRBV28 and TRBJ2-2, is as follows: DVKVTQSSRYLVKRTGEKVFLECVQDMDHENMFWYRQDPGLGLRLIYFSYDVKMKEKGDIPEGYSVSREKKERFSLILESASTNQTSMYLCASSHRGSGTGELFFGEGSRLTVL.

V usage is TRBV19 and J usage is TRBJ1-5; TCRdb's D call of TRBD1 is untestable without DNA. CDR1 and CDR2 (germline): LNHDA, SQIVND (reference sequence). The CDR3 is 15 residues long. The CDR3: CASSIERAARQPQHF.

The V call is TRBV7-2, the J call TRBJ2-2; without DNA, the TCRdb call of TRBD2 cannot be checked. The CDR3 runs 16 residues. Per germline, CDR1 SGHTA and CDR2 FQGNSA. CDR3 residues: CASSSTSGGYTGELFF.

The gene calls are TRBV9 and TRBJ2-5; TCRdb reports TRBD1, a call that lacks DNA to check it against. CDR3 length: 15 residues. Per germline, CDR1 SGDLS and CDR2 YYNGEE. The CDR3 loop reads CASSATGGPQETQYF. Full variable domain (remainder filled in from reference TRBV9 and TRBJ2-5): DSGVTQTPKHLITATGQRVTLRCSPRSGDLSVYWYQQSLDQGLQFLIQYYNGEERAKGNILERFSAQQFPDLHSELNLSSLELGDSALYFCASSATGGPQETQYFGPGTRLLVL.

This rearrangement joins TRBV25-1 to TRBJ2-2; TCRdb outputs TRBD1, but without DNA this stays unchecked. Germline loops: CDR1 MGHDK, CDR2 SYGVNS. The CDR3 length is 14 residues. CDR3 protein: CASRPIQGSGELFF.

The chain employs TRBV2 and TRBJ1-5; the TCRdb call, TRBD1, lacks DNA for checking. Germline V gene sequence: CDR1 SNHLY, CDR2 FYNNEI. The CDR3 loop spans 15 amino acids. The CDR3 protein is CASRTGHGPNQPQHF.

The rearrangement joins TRBV7-9 to TRBJ2-2. The germline gives CDR1 SEHNR, CDR2 FQNEAQ (reference sequence). The CDR3 is 15 amino acids. CDR3 residues: CASSRDGLSTGELFF.

This sequence joins TRBV7-2 and TRBJ2-2; without DNA, the TCRdb call of TRBD2 cannot be checked. The CDR3 runs 16 residues. Looked up from germline, CDR1 is SGHTA and CDR2 is FQGNSA. CDR3 residues: CASKLRAGGNTGELFF.

This chain joins TRBV3-1 and TRBJ2-3; no DNA is available, so the TRBD2 call from TCRdb remains unchecked. This CDR3 comprises 16 residues. Germline CDR1 is LGHDT and CDR2 is YNNKEL (reference sequence). The CDR3 reads CASSQVAGGPIDTQYF.

The CDR3: CSVVGQRSAEAFF. The rearrangement links TRBV29-1 to TRBJ1-1; lacking DNA, the TRBD1 call made by TCRdb goes unchecked. CDR1 SQVTM and CDR2 ANQGSEA come from the germline V gene. The CDR3 is made up of 13 amino acids.

The chain recombines TRBV11-2 with TRBJ1-1; TCRdb designates TRBD1, a call that cannot be tested without DNA. Germline CDR1 is SGHAT and CDR2 is FQNNGV. This CDR3 is built from 16 residues. The CDR3 here is CASSLEGGAKGTEAFF.

V is TRBV5-1 and J is TRBJ2-7; TCRdb designates TRBD1, a call that cannot be tested without DNA. Germline lookup yields CDR1 SGHRS and CDR2 YFSETQ. The CDR3 runs 16 residues. The chain's CDR3 is CAARDRGREGDYEQYF.

This chain connects TRBV27 to TRBJ1-1; TCRdb's assignment of TRBD1 cannot be checked, as there is no DNA. There are 16 residues in the CDR3. CDR1 MNHEY and CDR2 SMNVEV come from the germline V gene (reference sequence). Here the CDR3 reads CASSSRQRGPRTEAFF.

The gene calls are TRBV6-5 and TRBJ2-3; TCRdb's assignment of TRBD1 cannot be checked, as there is no DNA. The CDR3 runs to 16 residues. Germline V CDR1 and CDR2: MNHEY, SVGAGI. This CDR3 is CASSSPGRSSGDTQYF.

V is TRBV19 and J is TRBJ2-7; TCRdb proposes TRBD1, but this gene call is untestable without DNA. CDR1 is LNHDA and CDR2 is SQIVND in the germline V gene (reference sequence). The CDR3 extends over 12 amino acids. The CDR3 region is CAAGEGLYEQYF.

The rearrangement joins TRBV9 to TRBJ2-1; the TRBD1 assignment by TCRdb is unverifiable without DNA. Looked up from germline, CDR1 is SGDLS and CDR2 is YYNGEE. The CDR3 consists of 15 residues. The CDR3 spells CASSVSGGAGDEQFF.

The chain has TRBV20-1 and TRBJ2-1; TCRdb designates TRBD1, a call that cannot be tested without DNA. The V gene's germline CDR1 is DFQATT and CDR2 SNEGSKA (reference sequence). There are 15 residues in the CDR3. The CDR3 is CSAPGGLSSYNEQFF.

The V call is TRBV7-2, the J call TRBJ2-3; as DNA is missing, the TRBD2 call by TCRdb cannot be tested. This CDR3 has 17 residues. Germline CDR1 reads SGHTA; CDR2 reads FQGNSA. CDR3 sequence reads: CASSRGLAGGPAATQYF.